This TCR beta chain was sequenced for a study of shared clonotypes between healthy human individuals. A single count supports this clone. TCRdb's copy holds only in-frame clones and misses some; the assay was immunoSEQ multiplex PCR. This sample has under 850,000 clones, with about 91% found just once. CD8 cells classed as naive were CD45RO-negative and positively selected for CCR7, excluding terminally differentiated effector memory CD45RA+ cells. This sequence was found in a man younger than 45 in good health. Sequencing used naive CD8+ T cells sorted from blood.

CDR3 sequence reads: CAISDRGTKIPAYEQYF. CDR3 in DNA: TGTGCCATCAGTGACAGGGGAACCAAGATTCCGGCCTACGAGCAGTACTTC. The rearrangement links TRBV10-3 to TRBJ2-7, with TRBD1 as a possible D gene (6 bases). The CDR3 covers 17 residues. Germline assignment: CDR1 ENHRY and CDR2 SYGVKD. Trimming shortened V by 3 bases and J by 2 bases, and 20 bases separated the two germline ends.